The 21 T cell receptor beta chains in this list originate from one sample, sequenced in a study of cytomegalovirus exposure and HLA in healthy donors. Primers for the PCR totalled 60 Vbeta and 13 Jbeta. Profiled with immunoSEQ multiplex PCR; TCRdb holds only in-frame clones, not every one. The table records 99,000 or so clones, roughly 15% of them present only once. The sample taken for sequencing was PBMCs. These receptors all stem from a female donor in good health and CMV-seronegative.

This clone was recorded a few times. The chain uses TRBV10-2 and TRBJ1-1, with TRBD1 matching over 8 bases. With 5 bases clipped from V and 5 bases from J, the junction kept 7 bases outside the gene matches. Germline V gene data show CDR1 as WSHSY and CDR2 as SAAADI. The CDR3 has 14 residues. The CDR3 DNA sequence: TGCGCCAGCAGTTCCCAGGGGGCTTGGACTGAAGCTTTCTTT. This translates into CASSSQGAWTEAFF.

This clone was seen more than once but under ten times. CDR3 DNA: TGTGCCAGTAGCATTGGGACAGGGAGAAATGAAAAACTGTTTTTT. Encoded protein: CASSIGTGRNEKLFF. V usage is TRBV19 and J usage is TRBJ1-4, with TRBD1 matching over 9 bases. The CDR3 covers 15 residues. With V trimmed by 6 bases and J by 5 bases, 7 bases remained unmatched. Germline CDR1 LNHDA, CDR2 SQIVND (reference sequence).

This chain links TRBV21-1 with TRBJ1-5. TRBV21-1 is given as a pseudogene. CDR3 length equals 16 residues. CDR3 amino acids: CASNRRCPARNQPQHF. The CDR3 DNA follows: TGTGCCAGCAATAGGAGGTGTCCGGCACGCAATCAACCCCAGCATTTT.

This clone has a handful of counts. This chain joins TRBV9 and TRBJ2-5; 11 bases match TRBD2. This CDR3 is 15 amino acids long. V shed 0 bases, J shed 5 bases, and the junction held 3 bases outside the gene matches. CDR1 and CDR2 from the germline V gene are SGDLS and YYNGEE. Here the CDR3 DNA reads TGTGCCAGCAGCGTAGGGCTAGCGGGGGGTGAGACCCAGTACTTC. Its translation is CASSVGLAGGETQYF.

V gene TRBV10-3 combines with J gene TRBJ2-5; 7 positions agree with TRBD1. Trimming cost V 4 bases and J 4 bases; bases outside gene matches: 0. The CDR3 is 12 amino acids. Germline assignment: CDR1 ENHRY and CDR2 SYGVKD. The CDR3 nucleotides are TGTGCCATCAGTGGACAGGGAGAGACCCAGTACTTC. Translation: CAISGQGETQYF.

The DNA of the CDR3 is TGCAGCGTTGAGGGGCGGGAGGGGCATCTGGAGACCCAGTACTTC. Translation: CSVEGREGHLETQYF. The rearrangement joins TRBV29-1 to TRBJ2-5; 9 bases line up with TRBD2. CDR1 and CDR2 (germline): SQVTM, ANQGSEA. There are 15 residues in the CDR3. J lost 5 bases, V lost 3 bases, and 10 bases had no gene match.

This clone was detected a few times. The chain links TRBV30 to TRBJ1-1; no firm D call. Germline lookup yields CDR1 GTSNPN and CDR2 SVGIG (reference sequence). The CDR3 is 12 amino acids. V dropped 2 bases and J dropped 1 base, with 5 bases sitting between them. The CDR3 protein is CAWSPRNTEAFF. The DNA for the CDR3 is TGTGCCTGGAGTCCTAGGAACACTGAAGCTTTCTTT.

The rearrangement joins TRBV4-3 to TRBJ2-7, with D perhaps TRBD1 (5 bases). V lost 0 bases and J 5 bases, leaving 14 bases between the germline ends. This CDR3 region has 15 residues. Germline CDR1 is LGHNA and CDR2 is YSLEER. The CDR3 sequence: CASSQEWGLSNEQYF. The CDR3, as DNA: TGCGCCAGCAGCCAAGAGTGGGGCCTGAGCAACGAGCAGTACTTC.

This CDR3 is CASSLGSLPSFTQYF. CDR3 DNA sequence: TGTGCCAGCAGCTTAGGGTCACTCCCCTCCTTCACGCAGTATTTT. The chain uses TRBV7-2 and TRBJ2-3; D uncertain. There are 15 residues in the CDR3. Between the trimmed V and J ends, which lost 1 base and 9 bases, there was a span of 17 bases. Per the germline V gene, CDR1 is SGHTA and CDR2 is FQGNSA.

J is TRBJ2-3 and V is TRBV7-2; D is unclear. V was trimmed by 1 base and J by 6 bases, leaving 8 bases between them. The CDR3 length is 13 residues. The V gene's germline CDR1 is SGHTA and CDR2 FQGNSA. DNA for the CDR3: TGTGCCAGCAGCTTAGGGCCCCGTGATACGCAGTATTTT. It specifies CASSLGPRDTQYF. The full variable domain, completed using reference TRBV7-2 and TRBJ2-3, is GAGVSQSPSNKVTEKGKDVELRCDPISGHTALYWYRQSLGQGLEFLIYFQGNSAPDKSGLPSDRFSAERTGGSVSTLTIQRTQQEDSAVYLCASSLGPRDTQYFGPGTRLTVL.

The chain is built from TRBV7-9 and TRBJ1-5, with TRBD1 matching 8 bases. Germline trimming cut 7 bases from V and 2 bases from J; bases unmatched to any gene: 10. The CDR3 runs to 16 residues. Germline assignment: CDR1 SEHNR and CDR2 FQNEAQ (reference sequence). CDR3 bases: TGTGCCAGCAACGAACCCCTGGACAGGGGCAATCAGCCCCAGCATTTT. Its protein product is CASNEPLDRGNQPQHF. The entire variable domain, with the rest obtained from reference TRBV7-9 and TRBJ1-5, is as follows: DTGVSQNPRHKITKRGQNVTFRCDPISEHNRLYWYRQTLGQGPEFLTYFQNEAQLEKSRLLSDRFSAERPKGSFSTLEIQRTEQGDSAMYLCASNEPLDRGNQPQHFGDGTRLSIL.

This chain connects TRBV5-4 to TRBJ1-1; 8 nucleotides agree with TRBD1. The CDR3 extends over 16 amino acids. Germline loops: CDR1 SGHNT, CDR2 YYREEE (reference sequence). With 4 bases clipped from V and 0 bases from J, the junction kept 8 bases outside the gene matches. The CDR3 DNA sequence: TGTGCCAGCAGCGCACTCTCGGGACAGGTGAACACTGAAGCTTTCTTT. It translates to CASSALSGQVNTEAFF.

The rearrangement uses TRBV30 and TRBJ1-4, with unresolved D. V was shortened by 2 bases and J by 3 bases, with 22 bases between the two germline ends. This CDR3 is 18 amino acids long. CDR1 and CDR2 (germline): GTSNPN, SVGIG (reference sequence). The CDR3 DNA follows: TGTGCCTGGAGTCCCCCCCGGGGAGGATGGATCGCTAATGAAAAACTGTTTTTT. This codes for CAWSPPRGGWIANEKLFF.

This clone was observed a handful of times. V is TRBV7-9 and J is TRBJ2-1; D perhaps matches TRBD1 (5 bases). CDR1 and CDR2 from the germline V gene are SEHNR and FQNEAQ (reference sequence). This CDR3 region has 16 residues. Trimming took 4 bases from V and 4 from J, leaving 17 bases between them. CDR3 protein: CASSSPWGRAYNEQFF. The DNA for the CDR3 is TGTGCCAGCAGCTCGCCATGGGGCAGGGCATACAATGAGCAGTTCTTC.

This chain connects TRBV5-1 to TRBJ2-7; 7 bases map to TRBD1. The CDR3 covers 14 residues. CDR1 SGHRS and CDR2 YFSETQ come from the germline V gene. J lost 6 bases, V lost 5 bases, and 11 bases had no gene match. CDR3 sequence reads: CASRTTGDLAEQYF. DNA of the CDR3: TGCGCCAGCAGGACTACAGGGGATCTTGCCGAGCAGTACTTC.

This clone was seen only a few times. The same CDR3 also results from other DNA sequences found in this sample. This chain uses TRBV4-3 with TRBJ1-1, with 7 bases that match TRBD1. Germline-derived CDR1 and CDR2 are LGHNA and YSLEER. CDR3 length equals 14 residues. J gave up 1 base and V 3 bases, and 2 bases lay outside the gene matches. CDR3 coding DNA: TGCGCCAGCAGCCACCGACAGGGGAACACTGAAGCTTTCTTT. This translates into CASSHRQGNTEAFF.

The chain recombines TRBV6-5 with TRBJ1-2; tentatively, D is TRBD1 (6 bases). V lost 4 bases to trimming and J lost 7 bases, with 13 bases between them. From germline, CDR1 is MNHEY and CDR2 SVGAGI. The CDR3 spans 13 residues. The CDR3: CASSFNRDRGYTF. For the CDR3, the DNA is TGTGCCAGCAGTTTCAACAGGGATCGTGGCTACACCTTC.

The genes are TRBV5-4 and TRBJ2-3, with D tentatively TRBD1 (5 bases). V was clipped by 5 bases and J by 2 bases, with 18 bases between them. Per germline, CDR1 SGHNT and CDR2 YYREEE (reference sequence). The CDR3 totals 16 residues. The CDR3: CASSPPSKGVTDTQYF. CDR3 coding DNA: TGTGCCAGCAGTCCCCCCAGTAAAGGGGTCACAGATACGCAGTATTTT.

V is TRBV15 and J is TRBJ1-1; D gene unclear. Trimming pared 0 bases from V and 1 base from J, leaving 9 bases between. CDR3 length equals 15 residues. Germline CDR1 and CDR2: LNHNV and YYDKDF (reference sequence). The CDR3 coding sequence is TGTGCCACCAGCAGAGACAGGACTTCGAACACTGAAGCTTTCTTT. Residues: CATSRDRTSNTEAFF. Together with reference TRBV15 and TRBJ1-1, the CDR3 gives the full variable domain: DAMVIQNPRYQVTQFGKPVTLSCSQTLNHNVMYWYQQKSSQAPKLLFHYYDKDFNNEADTPDNFQSRRPNTSFCFLDIRSPGLGDTAMYLCATSRDRTSNTEAFFGQGTRLTVV.

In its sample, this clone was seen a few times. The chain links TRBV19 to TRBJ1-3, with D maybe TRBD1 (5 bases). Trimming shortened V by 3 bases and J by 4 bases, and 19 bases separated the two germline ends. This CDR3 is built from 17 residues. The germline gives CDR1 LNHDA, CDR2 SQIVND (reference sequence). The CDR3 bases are TGTGCCAGTAGTATTGGTATCTGGGGCCGTTTGGGAAACACCATATATTTT. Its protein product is CASSIGIWGRLGNTIYF.

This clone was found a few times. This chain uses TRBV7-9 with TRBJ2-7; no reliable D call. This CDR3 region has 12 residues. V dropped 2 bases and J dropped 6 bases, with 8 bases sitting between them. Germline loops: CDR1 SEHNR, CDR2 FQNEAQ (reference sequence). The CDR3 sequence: CASSLPPGEQYF. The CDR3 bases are TGTGCCAGCAGCTTACCCCCAGGCGAGCAGTACTTC.